This TCR beta chain was sequenced during a study of metastatic and nonmetastatic thyroid tumors. Study results and caveats: TCR beta diversity was reportedly significantly higher in malignant thyroid tumors than benign nodules, in blood and tumor.

Thyroid surgery took place with no prior treatment in any patient. CDR3 length: 14 amino acids. Germline V CDR1 and CDR2: LGHDT, YNNKEL (reference sequence). The ends were cut back, 0 bases at V and 5 bases at J, with 10 bases in the middle. MiXCR reprocessed the PCR reads for TCRdb. Seen here are about 40,000 clones, approximately 16% observed once, and the top ten hold 3.8%. This clone appeared many times. The target antigen is unknown. The TCR comes from a female donor with papillary thyroid cancer or a benign thyroid nodule (not recorded which). Some clones in this sample may be carry-over from other donors' samples. V usage is TRBV3-1 and J usage is TRBJ1-1, with D possibly matching TRBD1 (5 bases). The sequencing sample was made of blood. The CDR3 loop reads CASSQDNRGTEAFF. The DNA of the CDR3 is TGTGCCAGCAGCCAAGATAATCGGGGGACTGAAGCTTTCTTT.